The T cell receptor beta chain described here comes from a study of blood T cells in healthy people across ages. Germline lookup yields CDR1 WSHSY and CDR2 SAAADI. The CDR3 is made up of 14 amino acids. Trimming shortened V by 5 bases and J by 2 bases, and 13 bases separated the two germline ends. A J-beta primer mix and a sample-barcoded 5' primer were used in a second PCR of roughly 6 to 11 cycles. TCRdb re-derived calls from the 5' RACE reads in MiXCR, one entry per CDR3 protein. The table shows more than 1 million distinct CDR3 sequences, with more than 35% occurring only once. This clonotype has a count of ten or more.

Sequencing was carried out using blood. The TCR sequence derives from an older woman in good health. The chain links TRBV10-2 to TRBJ2-7; D is unclear. The CDR3 DNA sequence: TGCGCCAGCAGTAGGACGACAAAAACCTACGAGCAGTACTTC. Residues: CASSRTTKTYEQYF.